These T cell receptor beta chains were read from a single sample in a study of T cells in Graves' hyperthyroidism and ophthalmopathy. TCRdb called the multiplex PCR reads again in MiXCR, with one record for every CDR3 protein. Of over 350,000 distinct CDR3 sequences detected, 14% to 15% appear once; the ten largest clones hold 13%. The sequenced sample was blood. The receptors derive from a man between 18 and 29 years old with Graves' ophthalmopathy. The CDR3 runs from the conserved cysteine through the conserved F or W.

V: TRBV27
J: TRBJ1-5
CDR3: CASSFVPDGQPRHF

V: TRBV12-3/TRBV12-4
J: TRBJ2-1
CDR3: CASTPPRLAGGLEQFF

V: TRBV11-3
J: TRBJ2-1
CDR3: CASSSRDRGPGNEQFF

V: TRBV5-1
J: TRBJ2-7
CDR3: CASSNGQGEQYF

V: TRBV18
J: TRBJ2-3
CDR3: CASSRSSDTQYF

V: TRBV5-8
J: TRBJ2-7
CDR3: CASTPGHQKRGQRQISYEQYF

V: TRBV7-3
J: TRBJ2-1
CDR3: CASSSGTRNNEQFF

V: TRBV28
J: TRBJ2-7
CDR3: CASSLLQDSSYEQYF

V: TRBV4-1
J: TRBJ2-1
CDR3: CASSSTPDIYNEQFF

V: TRBV6-4
J: TRBJ2-2
CDR3: CASSDTSGSTGELFF

V: TRBV6-2/TRBV6-3
J: TRBJ2-2
CDR3: CASRLTSGTNTGELFF

V: TRBV5-1
J: TRBJ2-2
CDR3: CASSSGTRTNLTGELFF

V: TRBV6-2/TRBV6-3
J: TRBJ1-1
CDR3: CASSRPDTEAFF

V: TRBV7-9
J: TRBJ2-5
CDR3: CASSFFAGEETQYF

V: TRBV5-1
J: TRBJ1-1
CDR3: CASSRGDRTEAFF

V: TRBV6-6
J: TRBJ1-2
CDR3: CASSYANRLVPTF

V: TRBV27
J: TRBJ2-1
CDR3: CASSSGSGSSYNEQFF

V: TRBV20-1
J: TRBJ1-2
CDR3: CSASPLRTNYGYTF

V: TRBV11-2
J: TRBJ2-7
CDR3: CASSLVRSSGSSYEQYF

V: TRBV7-9
J: TRBJ1-5
CDR3: CASSSQGPNQPQHF

V: TRBV20-1
J: TRBJ1-6
CDR3: CSEDQQGTNSPLHF

V: TRBV10-1
J: TRBJ2-3
CDR3: CASNGGDTDTQYF

V: TRBV11-2
J: TRBJ1-2
CDR3: CASSFGDGLGARGYTF

V: TRBV11-2
J: TRBJ2-7
CDR3: CASSLSLGDQPPTYEQYF

V: TRBV6-2/TRBV6-3
J: TRBJ1-2
CDR3: CASIPPGAINYGYTF

V: TRBV20-1
J: TRBJ2-3
CDR3: CSARVTGAITDTQYF

V: TRBV7-8
J: TRBJ2-1
CDR3: CASSDGWRGRYNEQFF

V: TRBV10-3
J: TRBJ2-7
CDR3: CAISESLGYEQYF

V: TRBV7-9
J: TRBJ2-6
CDR3: CASSSTGGAGGANVLTF

V: TRBV5-5
J: TRBJ2-7
CDR3: CASSLAGTTLFYEQYF

V: TRBV20-1
J: TRBJ2-1
CDR3: CSAPSGRTYNEQFF

V: TRBV10-2
J: TRBJ1-4
CDR3: CASSEMSGYEKLFF

V: TRBV4-1
J: TRBJ2-1
CDR3: CASSQDPLSGAYNEQFF

V: TRBV7-9
J: TRBJ2-1
CDR3: CASSLDTSYNEQFF

V: TRBV19
J: TRBJ1-1
CDR3: CASSGLRAVGTEAFF

V: TRBV7-8
J: TRBJ1-5
CDR3: CASSSPGQAQPQHF

V: TRBV9
J: TRBJ1-2
CDR3: CASSSSGTGHIYNYGYTF

V: TRBV11-3
J: TRBJ2-3
CDR3: CASSQGGGMGSQYF

V: TRBV4-1
J: TRBJ2-3
CDR3: CASSQTITDTQYF

V: TRBV11-2
J: TRBJ2-2
CDR3: CASSLVGIGELFF

V: TRBV5-1
J: TRBJ2-2
CDR3: CASSLHETGELFF

V: TRBV6-1
J: TRBJ2-1
CDR3: CASSRSGDEYNEQFF

V: TRBV11-2
J: TRBJ1-1
CDR3: CASSLVRTEAFF

V: TRBV20-1
J: TRBJ2-1
CDR3: CSATRTSGYNEQFF

V: TRBV4-1
J: TRBJ1-5
CDR3: CASSQDAGTGVFFKPQHF

V: TRBV18
J: TRBJ1-2
CDR3: CASSRPGIYGYTF

V: TRBV6-5
J: TRBJ1-2
CDR3: CASSYKDRSYGYTF

V: TRBV19
J: TRBJ2-3
CDR3: CASSIRGSSTDTQYF